This is a list of T cell receptor beta chains from one sample in a study of blood T cell repertoires in COVID-19. Sequencing used immunoSEQ multiplex PCR; TCRdb keeps in-frame clones, though not all of them. Of about 250,000 clones in the sample, roughly 86% were seen once. The material sequenced was peripheral blood. These TCRs come from a woman older than 75 with COVID-19, enrolled during active disease. CDR3s leave out the opening cysteine and the closing phenylalanine or tryptophan.

TRBJ1-5,TRBV3-1/TRBV3-2,ASSQDTSNQPQH
TRBJ1-4,TRBV7-9,ASSLARGSTNEKLF
TRBJ1-1,TRBV6-5,ASSRLPQGTEAF
TRBJ1-1,TRBV29-1,SVGQGLNTEAF
TRBJ2-5,TRBV19,ASRGTGGRETQY
TRBJ1-2,TRBV30,AWTGDNYGYT
TRBJ2-1,TRBV11-3,ASSPYRGSYNEQF
TRBJ1-6,TRBV10-3,AIGTGLYNSPLH
TRBJ1-4,TRBV27,ASSLSRFRREKLF
TRBJ1-4,TRBV28,ASSPVGGGANIEKLF
TRBJ1-2,TRBV5-5,ASNRDSTYGYT
TRBJ1-1,TRBV5-4,ASSQGPGGTEAF
TRBJ2-1,TRBV3-1/TRBV3-2,ASSKYRGSYNEQF
TRBJ1-4,TRBV3-1/TRBV3-2,ASTYRGWGEKLF
TRBJ2-1,TRBV24-1,ATQSAGGAYNEQF
TRBJ1-3,TRBV3-1/TRBV3-2,ASSQVTVCELGNTIY
TRBJ1-5,TRBV19,ASSIDPDSSAGMVQPQH
TRBJ1-3,TRBV19,ASSTGRQGRSGNTIY
TRBJ1-5,TRBV5-8,ASSLSGVNQPQH
TRBJ2-5,TRBV14,ASSQAQGRSQETQY
TRBJ1-1,TRBV28,ASSGGQGARGAF
TRBJ2-2,TRBV6-5,ASSLGPRDTGELF
TRBJ2-3,TRBV19,ASSRIAGGTVDTQY
TRBJ1-4,TRBV30,AWKVGDRRYEKLF
TRBJ1-5,TRBV7-9,ASSPSGGGGQPQH
TRBJ2-2,TRBV7-9,ASSLSPSGGKAGELF
TRBJ1-3,TRBV18,ASSSRVDITNTIY
TRBJ2-2,TRBV19,ATRTSGPNTGELF
TRBJ1-5,TRBV30,ASEGAGQPQH
TRBJ1-5,TRBV2,ASSRDNNQPQH
TRBJ1-6,TRBV14,ASSRQGDSPLH
TRBJ1-2,TRBV5-1,ASSLSGGFGYT
TRBJ1-2,TRBV6-6,ASSLGGQANYGYT